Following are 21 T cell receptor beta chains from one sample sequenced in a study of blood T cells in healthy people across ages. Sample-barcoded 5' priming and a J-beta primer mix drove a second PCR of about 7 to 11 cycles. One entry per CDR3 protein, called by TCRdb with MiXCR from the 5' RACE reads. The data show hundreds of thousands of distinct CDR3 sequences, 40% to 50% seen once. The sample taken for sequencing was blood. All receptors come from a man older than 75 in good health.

The CDR3 region has the DNA TGCGCCGGGGCGGGGGGGGTGTCCACTGAAGCTTTCTTT. It encodes CAGAGGVSTEAFF. V gene TRBV23-1 combines with J gene TRBJ1-1; maybe TRBD1 (5 bases). TRBV23-1 is labeled an ORF, and its function is uncertain. The CDR3 has 13 residues. Deletions cut 11 bases from V and 4 bases from J, with 17 bases between.

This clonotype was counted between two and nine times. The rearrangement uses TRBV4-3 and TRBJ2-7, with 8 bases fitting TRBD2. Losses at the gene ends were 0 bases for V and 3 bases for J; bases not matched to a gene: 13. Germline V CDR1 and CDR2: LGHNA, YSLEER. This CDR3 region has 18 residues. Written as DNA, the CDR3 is TGCGCCAGCAGCCAAGATCTGGGAGTAGCGGGGATTCACTACGAGCAGTACTTC. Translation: CASSQDLGVAGIHYEQYF.

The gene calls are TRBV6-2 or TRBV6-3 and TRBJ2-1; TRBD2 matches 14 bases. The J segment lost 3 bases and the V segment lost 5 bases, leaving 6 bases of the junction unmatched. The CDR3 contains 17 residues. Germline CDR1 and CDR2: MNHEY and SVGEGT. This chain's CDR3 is CASSETSGRAIYNEQFF. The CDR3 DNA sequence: TGTGCCAGCAGTGAGACTAGCGGGAGGGCCATCTACAATGAGCAGTTCTTC.

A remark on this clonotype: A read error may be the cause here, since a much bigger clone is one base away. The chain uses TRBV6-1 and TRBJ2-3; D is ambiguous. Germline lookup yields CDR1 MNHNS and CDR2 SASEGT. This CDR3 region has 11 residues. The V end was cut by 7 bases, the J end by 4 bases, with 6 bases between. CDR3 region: CASTQSDTQYF. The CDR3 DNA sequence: TGTGCCAGCACCCAATCAGATACGCAGTATTTT.

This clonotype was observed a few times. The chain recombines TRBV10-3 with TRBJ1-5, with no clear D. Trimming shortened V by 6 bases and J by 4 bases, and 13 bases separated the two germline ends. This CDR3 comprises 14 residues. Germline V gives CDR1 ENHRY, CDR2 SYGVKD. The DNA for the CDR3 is TGTGCCATCAGACCCGACGGGGAGAATCAGCCCCAGCATTTT. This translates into CAIRPDGENQPQHF.

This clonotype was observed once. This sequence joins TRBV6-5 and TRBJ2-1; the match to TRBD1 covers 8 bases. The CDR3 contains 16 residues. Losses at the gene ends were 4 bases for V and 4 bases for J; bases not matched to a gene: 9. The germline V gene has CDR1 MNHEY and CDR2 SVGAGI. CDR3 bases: TGTGCCAGCAGTTTTTCCCGGACAGGGCTTTACAATGAGCAGTTCTTC. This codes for CASSFSRTGLYNEQFF.

The CDR3 loop is CASSEFGVGEQYF. In nucleotides, the CDR3 is TGTGCCAGCAGTGAATTTGGGGTGGGTGAGCAGTACTTC. The chain employs TRBV2 and TRBJ2-7; D is uncertain. Germline loops: CDR1 SNHLY, CDR2 FYNNEI. The CDR3 is 13 residues long. Trimming took 2 bases from V and 7 from J, leaving 12 bases between them.

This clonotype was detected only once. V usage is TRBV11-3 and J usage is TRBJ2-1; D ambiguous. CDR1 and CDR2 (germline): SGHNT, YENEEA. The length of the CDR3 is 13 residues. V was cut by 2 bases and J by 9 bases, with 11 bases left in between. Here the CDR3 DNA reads TGTGCCAGCAGCTTACGGAGTTCATCTGAGCAGTTCTTC. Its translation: CASSLRSSSEQFF.

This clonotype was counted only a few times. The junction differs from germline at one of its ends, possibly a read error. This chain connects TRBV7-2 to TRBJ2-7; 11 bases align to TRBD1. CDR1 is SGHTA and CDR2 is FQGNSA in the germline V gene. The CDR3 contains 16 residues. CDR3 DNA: TGTGCCGGCAGCTATTTACCCGGGACAGGGGGCTACGAGCAGTACTTC. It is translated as CAGSYLPGTGGYEQYF.

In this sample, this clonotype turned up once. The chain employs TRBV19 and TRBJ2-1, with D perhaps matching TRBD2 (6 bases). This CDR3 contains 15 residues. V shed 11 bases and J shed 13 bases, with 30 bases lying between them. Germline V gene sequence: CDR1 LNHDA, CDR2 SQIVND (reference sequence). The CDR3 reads CASGKAGTGGETQFF. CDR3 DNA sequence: TGTGCCTCCGGTAAGGCTGGAACCGGAGGGGAGACCCAGTTCTTC.

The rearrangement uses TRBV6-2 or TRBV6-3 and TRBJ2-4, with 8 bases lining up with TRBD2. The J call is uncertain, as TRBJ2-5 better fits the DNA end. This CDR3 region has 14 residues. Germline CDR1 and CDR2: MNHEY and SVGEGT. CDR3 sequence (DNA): TGTGCCAGCAGTTACTCTACTAGCGGAGAGACCCAGTACTTC. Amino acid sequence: CASSYSTSGETQYF.

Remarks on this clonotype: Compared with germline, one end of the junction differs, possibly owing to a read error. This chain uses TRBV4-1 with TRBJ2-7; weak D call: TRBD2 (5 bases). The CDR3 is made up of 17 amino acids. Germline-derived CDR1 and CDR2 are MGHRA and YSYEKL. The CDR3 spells CASSQSPTGLSSYKQYF. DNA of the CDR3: TGCGCCAGCAGCCAAAGCCCGACTGGACTCAGCTCCTACAAGCAGTACTTC.

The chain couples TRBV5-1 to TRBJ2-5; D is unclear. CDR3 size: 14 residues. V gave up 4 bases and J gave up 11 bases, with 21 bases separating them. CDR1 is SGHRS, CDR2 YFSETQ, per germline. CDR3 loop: CASSGISPWDEQYF. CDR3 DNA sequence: TGCGCCAGCAGCGGGATTTCCCCCTGGGATGAGCAGTACTTC.

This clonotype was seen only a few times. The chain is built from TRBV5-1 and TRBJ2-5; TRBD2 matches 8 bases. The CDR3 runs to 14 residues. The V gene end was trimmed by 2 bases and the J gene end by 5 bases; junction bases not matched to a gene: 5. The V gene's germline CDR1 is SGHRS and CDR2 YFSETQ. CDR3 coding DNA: TGCGCCAGCAGCTTTAGCGGGAAAGCGGAGACCCAGTACTTC. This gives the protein CASSFSGKAETQYF.

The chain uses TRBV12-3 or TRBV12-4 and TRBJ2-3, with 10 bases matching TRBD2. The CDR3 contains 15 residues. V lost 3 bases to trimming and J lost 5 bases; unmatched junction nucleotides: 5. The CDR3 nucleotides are TGTGCCAGCAGTTTTAGCGGGGGGCACCTAGATACGCAGTATTTT. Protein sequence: CASSFSGGHLDTQYF.

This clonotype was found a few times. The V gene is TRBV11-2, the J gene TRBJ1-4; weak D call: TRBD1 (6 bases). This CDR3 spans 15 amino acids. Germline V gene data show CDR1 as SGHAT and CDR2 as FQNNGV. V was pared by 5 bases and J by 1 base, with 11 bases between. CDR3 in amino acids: CASSIYRVTNEKLFF. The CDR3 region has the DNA TGTGCCAGCAGCATCTACAGGGTAACTAATGAAAAACTGTTTTTT.

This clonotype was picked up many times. The CDR3 protein is CASSSSSGGANVLTF. The CDR3 region has the DNA TGTGCCAGCAGCTCCTCTAGCGGTGGGGCCAACGTCCTGACTTTC. The V call is TRBV7-2, the J call TRBJ2-6, with 7 nucleotides matching TRBD2. V lost 4 bases, J lost 3 bases, and 3 bases stayed unmatched. CDR3 length: 15 residues. Germline V gives CDR1 SGHTA, CDR2 FQGNSA.

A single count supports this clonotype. The DNA for the CDR3 is TGTGCCACCAGCAGATGGACGGGACAGGGGTCCTACGAGCAGTACTTC. Amino acids: CATSRWTGQGSYEQYF. The genes are TRBV15 and TRBJ2-7; TRBD1 matches 10 bases. The CDR3 spans 16 residues. With V trimmed by 2 bases and J by 1 base, 5 bases remained unmatched. The germline gives CDR1 LNHNV, CDR2 YYDKDF (reference sequence).

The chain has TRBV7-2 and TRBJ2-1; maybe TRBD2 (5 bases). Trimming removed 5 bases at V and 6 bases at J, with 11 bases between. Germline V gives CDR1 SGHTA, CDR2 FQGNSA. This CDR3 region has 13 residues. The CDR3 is CASSGEIANEQFF. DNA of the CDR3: TGTGCCAGCAGCGGGGAGATAGCCAATGAGCAGTTCTTC.

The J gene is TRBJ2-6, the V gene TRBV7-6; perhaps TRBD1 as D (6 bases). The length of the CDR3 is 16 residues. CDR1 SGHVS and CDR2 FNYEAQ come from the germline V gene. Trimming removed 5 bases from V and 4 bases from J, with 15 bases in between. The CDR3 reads CASSARSGAGANVLTF. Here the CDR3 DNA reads TGTGCCAGCAGCGCCAGGTCAGGGGCCGGGGCCAACGTCCTGACTTTC.

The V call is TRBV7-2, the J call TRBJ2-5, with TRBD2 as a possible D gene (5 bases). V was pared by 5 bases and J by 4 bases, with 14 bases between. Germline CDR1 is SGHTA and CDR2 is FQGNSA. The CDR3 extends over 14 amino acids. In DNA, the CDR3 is TGTGCCAGCAGCCAGATTCCACGGGGAGAGACCCAGTACTTC. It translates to CASSQIPRGETQYF.